A selection of T cell receptor beta chains follows, all from one sample in a study of blood T cells in healthy people across ages. In TCRdb, the 5' RACE reads were re-called with MiXCR into one record per CDR3 protein. The sample contains about 1,400,000 distinct CDR3 sequences, roughly 64% of which appear only once. Source material: blood. These receptors originate from a man aged 18 to 29 in good health. Each CDR3 is given with its conserved first and last residue. Each record gives: CDR3 length, J gene, clone size, D gene, V gene, CDR3 DNA, CDR3 protein. The D gene is left open where the match is weak. Part of the rows lack a size; the others show once, few, many or a class for expanded clones.

length: 13; J: TRBJ2-3; size: NA; D: NA; V: TRBV29-1; DNA: TGCAGCGTTGGTACACCGCTCACAGATACGCAGTATTTT; CDR3: CSVGTPLTDTQYF
length: 13; J: TRBJ1-1; size: NA; D: NA; V: TRBV5-1; DNA: TGCGCCAGCAGTATTGGAAGCTCTTACGAAGCTTTCTTT; CDR3: CASSIGSSYEAFF
length: 15; J: TRBJ2-5; size: NA; D: NA; V: TRBV5-1; DNA: TGCGCCAGCAGCTCCCCCTCCCGGGGGTTCGAGACCCAGTACTTC; CDR3: CASSSPSRGFETQYF
length: 15; J: TRBJ2-7; size: NA; D: TRBD1; V: TRBV11-1; DNA: TGTGCCAGCAGCCAACACAGGGGGATAACGTACGAGCAGTACTTC; CDR3: CASSQHRGITYEQYF
length: 15; J: TRBJ2-7; size: NA; D: TRBD1; V: TRBV10-1; DNA: TGCGCCAGCAGTGAGCCCGGGACAGGGATCTACGAGCAGTACTTC; CDR3: CASSEPGTGIYEQYF
length: 12; J: TRBJ2-1; size: many; D: NA; V: TRBV7-9; DNA: TGTGCCAGCAGCTTAGGGGCGAATGAGCAGTTCTTC; CDR3: CASSLGANEQFF
length: 14; J: TRBJ2-3; size: NA; D: TRBD2; V: TRBV6-2/TRBV6-3; DNA: TGTGCCAGCACCACGGGGGAGGGGACAGATACGCAGTATTTT; CDR3: CASTTGEGTDTQYF
length: 19; J: TRBJ2-1; size: NA; D: NA; V: TRBV28; DNA: TGTGCCAGCAGTCCCAGCGCACCCGGGACAACGGGCCCTTACAATGAGCAGTTCTTC; CDR3: CASSPSAPGTTGPYNEQFF
length: 14; J: TRBJ2-7; size: NA; D: TRBD2; V: TRBV6-6; DNA: TGTGCCAGCAGCTGGACTAGCGGTTATAGCGAGCAGTACTTC; CDR3: CASSWTSGYSEQYF
length: 16; J: TRBJ2-2; size: few; D: TRBD1; V: TRBV7-9; DNA: TGTGCCAGCAGCGTAACAGGGGGTCGGTTCACCGGGGAGCTGTTTTTT; CDR3: CASSVTGGRFTGELFF
length: 13; J: TRBJ2-7; size: NA; D: NA; V: TRBV11-2; DNA: TGTGCCAGCAGCTTAGACAGGGGATGCGAGCAGTACTTC; CDR3: CASSLDRGCEQYF
length: 10; J: TRBJ1-1; size: NA; D: NA; V: TRBV29-1; DNA: TGCAGCACCCACCGGGGGGTAGCTTTCTTT; CDR3: CSTHRGVAFF
length: 14; J: TRBJ1-5; size: NA; D: NA; V: TRBV6-5; DNA: TGTGCCAGCCAAGAAAGCAGGGGCAATCAGCCCCAGCATTTT; CDR3: CASQESRGNQPQHF
length: 13; J: TRBJ2-7; size: few; D: TRBD2; V: TRBV6-5; DNA: TGTGCCAGCGGCTCTAGCGGGGATGACGAGCAGTACTTC; CDR3: CASGSSGDDEQYF
length: 14; J: TRBJ2-7; size: NA; D: NA; V: TRBV4-3; DNA: TGCGCCAGCAGCCAAACCCCCGGGCTCGCCGAGCAGTACTTC; CDR3: CASSQTPGLAEQYF
length: 17; J: TRBJ2-1; size: NA; D: NA; V: TRBV7-2; DNA: TGTGCCAGCAGCTCACCCGGCGGACTCAGCTCCTACAATGAGCAGTTCTTC; CDR3: CASSSPGGLSSYNEQFF
length: 13; J: TRBJ1-2; size: NA; D: NA; V: TRBV7-9; DNA: TGTGCCGGCCAAGGGGGGAGGCTCGGTGGCTACACCTTC; CDR3: CAGQGGRLGGYTF
length: 16; J: TRBJ2-5; size: NA; D: NA; V: TRBV6-2/TRBV6-3; DNA: TGTGCCAGCACAAACCCCCACCGGACAGCCCAAGAGACCCAGTACTTC; CDR3: CASTNPHRTAQETQYF
length: 12; J: TRBJ2-7; size: few; D: NA; V: TRBV12-3/TRBV12-4; DNA: TGTGCCAGCAGCCGGGCTTCCTACGAGCAGTACTTC; CDR3: CASSRASYEQYF
length: 12; J: TRBJ2-7; size: NA; D: NA; V: TRBV20-1; DNA: TGCAGTGCTCACGGACAGAGCTACGAGCAGTACTTC; CDR3: CSAHGQSYEQYF
length: 14; J: TRBJ2-5; size: few; D: NA; V: TRBV12-3/TRBV12-4; DNA: TGTGCCAGCAGTTTTCAGCGAAACCAAGAGACCCAGTACTTC; CDR3: CASSFQRNQETQYF
length: 14; J: TRBJ2-4; size: NA; D: TRBD2; V: TRBV29-1; DNA: TGCAGCGTTGAAGTTAGCGGGGCCAAAAACATTCAGTACTTC; CDR3: CSVEVSGAKNIQYF
length: 15; J: TRBJ2-1; size: NA; D: NA; V: TRBV12-3/TRBV12-4; DNA: TGTGCCAGCAGTCACGCCCCCGGCGGACCCAATGAGCAGTTCTTC; CDR3: CASSHAPGGPNEQFF
length: 14; J: TRBJ2-7; size: NA; D: TRBD1; V: TRBV5-1; DNA: TGCGCCAGCAGCTTGGGACAGGGACCGCCTGAGCAGTACTTC; CDR3: CASSLGQGPPEQYF
length: 15; J: TRBJ2-1; size: many; D: TRBD2; V: TRBV5-1; DNA: TGTGCCAGCAGCTTAGGGCTAGCGGGAAACAATGAGCAGTTCTTC; CDR3: CASSLGLAGNNEQFF
length: 15; J: TRBJ2-5; size: NA; D: TRBD1; V: TRBV4-1; DNA: TGCGCCAGCAGCCAAGGCGGAACAGGGGGAGAGACCCAGTACTTC; CDR3: CASSQGGTGGETQYF
length: 14; J: TRBJ2-5; size: NA; D: TRBD1; V: TRBV7-6; DNA: TGTGCCAGCAGCACAGGACAGGGCGAAGAGACCCAGTACTTC; CDR3: CASSTGQGEETQYF
length: 13; J: TRBJ1-2; size: NA; D: NA; V: TRBV27; DNA: TGTGCCAGCAGTTTATCCTCCCTCGCCGGCTACACCTTC; CDR3: CASSLSSLAGYTF
length: 14; J: TRBJ2-7; size: NA; D: NA; V: TRBV4-3; DNA: TGCGCCAGCAGCCAAGAGGCAGTCACCTACGAGCAGTACTTC; CDR3: CASSQEAVTYEQYF
length: 14; J: TRBJ2-1; size: NA; D: NA; V: TRBV29-1; DNA: TGCAGCGTTACAGAGACTTACTCCTACAATGAGCAGTTCTTC; CDR3: CSVTETYSYNEQFF
length: 12; J: TRBJ2-5; size: NA; D: NA; V: TRBV6-5; DNA: TGTGCCAGCGGGGCACCCCAAGAGACCCAGTACTTC; CDR3: CASGAPQETQYF
length: 13; J: TRBJ2-7; size: NA; D: NA; V: TRBV21-1; DNA: TGTGCCAGCAGCAAAGTCAGGATCCCCGAGCAGTACTTC; CDR3: CASSKVRIPEQYF
length: 14; J: TRBJ1-2; size: NA; D: NA; V: TRBV2; DNA: TGTGCCAGCAGGCCCTTGACTGCGAACTATGGCTACACCTTC; CDR3: CASRPLTANYGYTF
length: 13; J: TRBJ1-5; size: NA; D: NA; V: TRBV20-1; DNA: TGCAGTGCCAACGTTAATAGCAATCAGCCCCAGCATTTT; CDR3: CSANVNSNQPQHF
length: 16; J: TRBJ1-1; size: NA; D: TRBD1; V: TRBV7-9; DNA: TGTGCCAGCAGCTTAGGCGGGACAGGGGCTAACACTGAAGCTTTCTTT; CDR3: CASSLGGTGANTEAFF
length: 16; J: TRBJ2-5; size: NA; D: TRBD2; V: TRBV7-8; DNA: TGTGCCAGCAGCTCGCCGACTAGCGGGACAATCTACGTGCAGTACTTC; CDR3: CASSSPTSGTIYVQYF
length: 14; J: TRBJ2-5; size: once; D: TRBD1; V: TRBV7-9; DNA: TGTGCCAGCAGCTGGCGGACAGGTCAAGAGACCCAGTACTTC; CDR3: CASSWRTGQETQYF
length: 12; J: TRBJ2-1; size: NA; D: NA; V: TRBV4-2; DNA: TGTGCCAGCAGCCAGGGGATGAATGAGCAGTTCTTC; CDR3: CASSQGMNEQFF
length: 15; J: TRBJ2-7; size: NA; D: TRBD2; V: TRBV20-1; DNA: TGCAGTGCTAGAGATCACGGACTAGCGACCTACGAGCAGTACTTC; CDR3: CSARDHGLATYEQYF
length: 17; J: TRBJ2-5; size: NA; D: TRBD1; V: TRBV5-5; DNA: TGTGCCAGCAGCTTGCCGTACTCGGACAGGGCAAAAGAGACCCAGTACTTC; CDR3: CASSLPYSDRAKETQYF